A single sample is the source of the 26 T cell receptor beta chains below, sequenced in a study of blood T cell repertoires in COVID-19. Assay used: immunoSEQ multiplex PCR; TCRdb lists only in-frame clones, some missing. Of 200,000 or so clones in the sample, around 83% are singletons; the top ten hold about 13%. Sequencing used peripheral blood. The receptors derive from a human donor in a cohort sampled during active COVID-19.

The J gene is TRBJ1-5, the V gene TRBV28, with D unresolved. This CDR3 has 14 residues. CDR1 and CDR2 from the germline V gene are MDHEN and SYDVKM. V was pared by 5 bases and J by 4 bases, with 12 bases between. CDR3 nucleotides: TGTGCCAGCAGTCCTAAGAGCTTAAATCAGCCCCAGCATTTT. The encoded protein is CASSPKSLNQPQHF.

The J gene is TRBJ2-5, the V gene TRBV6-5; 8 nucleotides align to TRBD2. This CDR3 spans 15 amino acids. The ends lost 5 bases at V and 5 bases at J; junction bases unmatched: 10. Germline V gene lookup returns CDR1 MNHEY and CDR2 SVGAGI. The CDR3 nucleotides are TGTGCCAGCAGTCTCCGACGACTAGCGCGGGAGACCCAGTACTTC. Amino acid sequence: CASSLRRLARETQYF.

The CDR3 is CASSQGNGKGQGGSKQYF. The CDR3 region has the DNA TGCGCCAGCAGCCAAGGAAATGGGAAAGGACAGGGTGGTTCGAAGCAGTACTTC. The chain carries TRBV4-1 and TRBJ2-7; 8 nucleotides match TRBD1. The CDR3 runs 18 residues. The germline CDR1 and CDR2 sequences are MGHRA and YSYEKL. The J segment lost 8 bases and the V segment lost 1 base, leaving 19 bases of the junction unmatched.

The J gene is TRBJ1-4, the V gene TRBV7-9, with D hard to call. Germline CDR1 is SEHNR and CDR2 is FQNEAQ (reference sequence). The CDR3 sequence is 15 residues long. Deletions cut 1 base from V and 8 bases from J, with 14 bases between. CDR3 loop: CASSLGHPSLEKLFF. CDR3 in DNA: TGTGCCAGCAGCTTAGGGCACCCCTCGTTGGAAAAACTGTTTTTT.

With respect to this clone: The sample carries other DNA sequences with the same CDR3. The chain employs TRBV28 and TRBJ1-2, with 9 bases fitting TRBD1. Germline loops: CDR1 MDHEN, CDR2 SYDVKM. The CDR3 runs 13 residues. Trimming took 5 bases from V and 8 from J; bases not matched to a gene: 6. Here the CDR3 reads CASSRDRVDGYTF. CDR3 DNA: TGTGCCAGCAGTAGGGACAGGGTCGACGGCTACACCTTC.

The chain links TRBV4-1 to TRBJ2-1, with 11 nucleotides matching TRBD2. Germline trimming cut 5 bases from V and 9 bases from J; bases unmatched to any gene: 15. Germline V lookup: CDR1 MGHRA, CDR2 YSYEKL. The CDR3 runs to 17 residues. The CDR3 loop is CASSTYISGRASSEQFF. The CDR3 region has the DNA TGCGCCAGCAGCACCTACATTAGCGGGAGGGCCTCTAGTGAGCAGTTCTTC.

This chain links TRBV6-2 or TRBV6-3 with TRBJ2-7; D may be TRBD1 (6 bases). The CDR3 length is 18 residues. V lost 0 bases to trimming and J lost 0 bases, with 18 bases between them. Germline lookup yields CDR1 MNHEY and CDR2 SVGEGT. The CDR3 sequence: CASSYSTRGRSSSYEQYF. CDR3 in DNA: TGTGCCAGCAGTTACTCGACCAGGGGACGTTCGAGCTCCTACGAGCAGTACTTC.

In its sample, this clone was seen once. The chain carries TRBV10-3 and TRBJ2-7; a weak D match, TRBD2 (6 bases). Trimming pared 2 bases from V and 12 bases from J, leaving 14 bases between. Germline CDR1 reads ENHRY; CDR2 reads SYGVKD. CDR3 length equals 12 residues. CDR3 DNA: TGTGCCATCAGTGAGGGACGTGATAGCGGGTACTTC. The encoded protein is CAISEGRDSGYF.

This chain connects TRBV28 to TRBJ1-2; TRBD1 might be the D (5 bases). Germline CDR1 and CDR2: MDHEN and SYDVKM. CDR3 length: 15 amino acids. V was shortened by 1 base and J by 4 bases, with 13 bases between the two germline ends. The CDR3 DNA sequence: TGTGCCAGCAGTTTATCAAGGGGACTCTTCTATGGCTACACCTTC. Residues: CASSLSRGLFYGYTF.

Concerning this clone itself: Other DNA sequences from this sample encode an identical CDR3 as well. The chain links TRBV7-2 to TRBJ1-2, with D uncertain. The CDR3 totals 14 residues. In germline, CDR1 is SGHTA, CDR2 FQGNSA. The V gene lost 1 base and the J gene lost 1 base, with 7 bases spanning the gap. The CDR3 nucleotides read TGTGCCAGCAGCTTAGAAAACAGTAACTATGGCTACACCTTC. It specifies CASSLENSNYGYTF.

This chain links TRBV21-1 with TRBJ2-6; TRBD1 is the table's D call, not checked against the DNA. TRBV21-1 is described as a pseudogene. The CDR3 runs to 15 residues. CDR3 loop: CAPKPTGPGANVLTF. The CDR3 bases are TGTGCCCCTAAACCAACAGGGCCTGGGGCCAACGTCCTGACTTTC.

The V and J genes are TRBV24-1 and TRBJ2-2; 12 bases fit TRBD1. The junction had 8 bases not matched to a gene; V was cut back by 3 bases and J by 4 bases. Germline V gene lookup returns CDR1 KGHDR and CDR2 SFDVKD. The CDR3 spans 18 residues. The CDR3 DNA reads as TGTGCCACCAGTGATACATCCGGGACAGGGGGCCTCACCGGGGAGCTGTTTTTT. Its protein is CATSDTSGTGGLTGELFF.

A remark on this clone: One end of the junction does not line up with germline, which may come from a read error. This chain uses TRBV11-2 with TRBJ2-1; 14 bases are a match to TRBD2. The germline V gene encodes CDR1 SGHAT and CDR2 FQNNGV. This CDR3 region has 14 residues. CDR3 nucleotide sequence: TGTGCCAGCAGCCAGACTAGCGGGAGGGACTACAGGATCTTC. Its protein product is CASSQTSGRDYRIF.

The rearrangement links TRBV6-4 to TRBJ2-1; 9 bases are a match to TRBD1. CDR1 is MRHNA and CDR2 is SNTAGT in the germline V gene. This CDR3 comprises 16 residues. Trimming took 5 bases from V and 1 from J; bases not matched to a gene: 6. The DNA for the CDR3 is TGTGCCAGCAGTCCGGGACAGGGTGGTTCCTACAATGAGCAGTTCTTC. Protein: CASSPGQGGSYNEQFF.

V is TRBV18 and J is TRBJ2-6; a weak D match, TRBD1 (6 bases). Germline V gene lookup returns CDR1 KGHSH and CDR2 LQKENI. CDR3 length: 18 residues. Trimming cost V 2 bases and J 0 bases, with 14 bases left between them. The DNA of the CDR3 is TGTGCCAGCTCACCATCCGTGACAGGCCTCTCTGGGGCCAACGTCCTGACTTTC. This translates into CASSPSVTGLSGANVLTF.

The CDR3 bases are TGCGCCAGCAGCTTAAGGGGGACGGACGATACGCAGTATTTT. Translated: CASSLRGTDDTQYF. The chain links TRBV5-1 to TRBJ2-3; weak D call: TRBD1 (6 bases). V was clipped by 2 bases and J by 6 bases, with 13 bases between them. Germline V lookup: CDR1 SGHRS, CDR2 YFSETQ. The CDR3 extends over 14 amino acids.

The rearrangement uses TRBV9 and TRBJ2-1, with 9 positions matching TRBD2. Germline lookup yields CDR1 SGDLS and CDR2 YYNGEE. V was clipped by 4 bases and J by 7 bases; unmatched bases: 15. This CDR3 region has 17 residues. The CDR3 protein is CASSIRLAVPPGNEQFF. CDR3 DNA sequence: TGTGCCAGCAGCATCCGACTAGCGGTCCCTCCGGGGAATGAGCAGTTCTTC.

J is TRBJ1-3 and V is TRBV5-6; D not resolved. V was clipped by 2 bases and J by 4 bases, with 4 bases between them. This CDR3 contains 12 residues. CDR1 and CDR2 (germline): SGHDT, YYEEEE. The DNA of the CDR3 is TGTGCCAGCAGCTTTCAAGGAAACACCATATATTTT. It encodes CASSFQGNTIYF.

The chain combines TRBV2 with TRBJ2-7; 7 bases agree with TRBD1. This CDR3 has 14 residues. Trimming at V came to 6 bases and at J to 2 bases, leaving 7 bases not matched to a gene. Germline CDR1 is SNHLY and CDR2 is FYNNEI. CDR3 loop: CASSVQGHPYEQYF. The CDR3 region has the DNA TGTGCCAGCAGCGTACAGGGGCACCCCTACGAGCAGTACTTC.

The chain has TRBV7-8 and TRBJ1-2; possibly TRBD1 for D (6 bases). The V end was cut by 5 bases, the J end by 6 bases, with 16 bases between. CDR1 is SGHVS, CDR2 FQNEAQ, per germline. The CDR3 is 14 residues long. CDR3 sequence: CASSDLLQGHGYTF. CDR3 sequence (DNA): TGTGCCAGCAGCGACCTATTACAGGGACATGGCTACACCTTC. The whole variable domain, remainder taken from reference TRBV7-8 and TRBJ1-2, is GAGVSQSPRYKVAKRGQDVALRCDPISGHVSLFWYQQALGQGPEFLTYFQNEAQLDKSGLPSDRFFAERPEGSVSTLKIQRTQQEDSAVYLCASSDLLQGHGYTFGSGTRLTVV.

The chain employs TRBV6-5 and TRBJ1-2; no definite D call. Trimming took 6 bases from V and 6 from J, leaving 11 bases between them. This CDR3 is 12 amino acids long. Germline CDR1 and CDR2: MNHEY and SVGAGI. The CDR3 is CASRPNTDGYTF. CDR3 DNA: TGTGCCAGCAGACCTAACACAGATGGCTACACCTTC.

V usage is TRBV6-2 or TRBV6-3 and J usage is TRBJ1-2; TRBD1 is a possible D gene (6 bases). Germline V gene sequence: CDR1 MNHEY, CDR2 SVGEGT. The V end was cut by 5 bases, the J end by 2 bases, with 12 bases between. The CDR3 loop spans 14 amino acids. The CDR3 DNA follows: TGTGCCAGCAGTGTAACAGGGAGCAACTATGGCTACACCTTC. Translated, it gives CASSVTGSNYGYTF.

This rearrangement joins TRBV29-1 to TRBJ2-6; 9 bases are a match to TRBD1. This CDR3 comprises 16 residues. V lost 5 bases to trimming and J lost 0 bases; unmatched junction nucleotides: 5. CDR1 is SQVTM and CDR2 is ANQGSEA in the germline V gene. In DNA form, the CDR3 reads TGCAGCGTTCTCGACAGGGGGATCTCTGGGGCCAACGTCCTGACTTTC. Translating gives CSVLDRGISGANVLTF.

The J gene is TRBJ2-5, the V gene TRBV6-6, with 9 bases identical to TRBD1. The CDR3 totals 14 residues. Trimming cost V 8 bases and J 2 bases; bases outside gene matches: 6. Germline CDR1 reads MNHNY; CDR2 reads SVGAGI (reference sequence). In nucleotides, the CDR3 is TGTGCCAGCTCCGACGACAGGGGGCAAGAGACCCAGTACTTC. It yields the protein CASSDDRGQETQYF.

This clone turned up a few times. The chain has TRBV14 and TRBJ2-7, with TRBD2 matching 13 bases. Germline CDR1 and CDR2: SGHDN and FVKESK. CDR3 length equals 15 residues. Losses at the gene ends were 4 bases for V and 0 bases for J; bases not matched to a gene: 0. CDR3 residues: CASSRLAGGSYEQYF. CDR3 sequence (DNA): TGTGCCAGCAGCCGACTAGCGGGAGGCTCCTACGAGCAGTACTTC.

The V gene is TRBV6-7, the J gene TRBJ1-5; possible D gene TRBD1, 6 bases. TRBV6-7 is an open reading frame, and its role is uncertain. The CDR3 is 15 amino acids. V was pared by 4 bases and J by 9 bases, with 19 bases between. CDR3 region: CASSSLGHSGGPQHF. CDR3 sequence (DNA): TGTGCCAGCAGTTCCCTGGGACATTCGGGCGGGCCCCAGCATTTT.